This T cell receptor beta chain was sequenced for a study of neurological immune-mediated disorders. Study conclusions and caveats: When grouped phylogenetically, the repertoires of 18 of the 34 multiple sclerosis patients fell together in one related-CDR3 cluster, which is a possible signature.

This clonotype is deemed medium-sized. Its antigen remains unidentified. Germline-derived CDR1 and CDR2 are SGHAT and FQNNGV. This CDR3 has 15 amino acids. The V and J ends lost 3 bases and 1 base respectively, with 9 bases between them. Libraries from sorted cells used roughly 1 million T cells (CD4+ or CD8+). It was by 5'RACE with 10-nucleotide random UMIs that the cDNA was made. TCRdb re-called the 5' RACE reads with MiXCR, one entry per CDR3 protein. The sample carries about 10,000 distinct CDR3 sequences, 22% recorded once. The clonotype comes from a woman aged 40 to 50 with multiple sclerosis. The sample comprised CD8+ T cells from blood. The chain combines TRBV11-2 with TRBJ2-2; D call uncertain. CDR3: CASSFGALNTGELFF. The CDR3, as DNA: TGTGCCAGCAGCTTCGGAGCGCTGAACACCGGGGAGCTGTTTTTT.